The sequence of this T cell receptor beta chain was determined in a study of control samples from healthy donors and cancer patients. Clones were read by immunoSEQ multiplex PCR, and TCRdb kept only the in-frame ones, dropping some. This sample has 150,000 to 180,000 clones, with roughly 94% found just once. This CDR3 spans 13 amino acids. CDR1 and CDR2 from the germline V gene are SQVTM and ANQGSEA. Trimming removed 5 bases from V and 8 bases from J; junction bases left unmatched: 10. The source is a man aged 35 to 55 in good health. J is TRBJ1-2 and V is TRBV29-1; 8 bases are shared with TRBD1. Sequences were obtained from blood. The CDR3 region is CSVLGQGTWGYTF. Written as DNA, the CDR3 is TGCAGCGTTTTAGGACAGGGAACGTGGGGCTACACCTTC.